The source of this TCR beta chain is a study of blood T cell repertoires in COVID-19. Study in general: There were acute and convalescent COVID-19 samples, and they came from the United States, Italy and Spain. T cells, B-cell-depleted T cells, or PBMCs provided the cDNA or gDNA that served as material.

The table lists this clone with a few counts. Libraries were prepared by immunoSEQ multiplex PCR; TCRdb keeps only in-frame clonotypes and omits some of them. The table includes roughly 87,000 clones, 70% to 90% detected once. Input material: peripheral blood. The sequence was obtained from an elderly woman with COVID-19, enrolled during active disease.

DNA for the CDR3: TGTGCCACCAGCAAGGGACAGGGGGGTTATAGCAATCAGCCCCAGCATTTT. Protein: CATSKGQGGYSNQPQHF. The chain recombines TRBV15 with TRBJ1-5; TRBD1 aligns across 11 bases. V gave up 4 bases and J gave up 0 bases; unmatched junction bases: 5. The CDR3 loop spans 17 amino acids. Germline V CDR1 and CDR2: LNHNV, YYDKDF (reference sequence).